This T cell receptor (beta chain) was identified during a study of lymphopenia after photon versus proton radiotherapy. As regards this clone: No antigen is known for it.

The study, taken as a whole, reports: In patients who died, overall survival fell as post-nadir TCR diversity dropped more. Authors raise, but do not show, better survival with proton therapy. Proton therapy kept repertoires fairly stable, unlike photons, which gained effector/memory cells. After lymphocyte nadir, photon-treated repertoires showed oligoclonal expansion, especially CD8+ Temra.

Profiling relied on immunoSEQ multiplex PCR, and the TCRdb table lists in-frame clones only, not all of them. The data show about 83,000 clones, approximately 82% seen once. The material was peripheral blood, obtained from a patient treated with proton-based radiotherapy. This sequence originates from a man in his 60s with pancreatic cancer.

The CDR3 nucleotides read TGTGCCAGCAGTCGGGACGGACAGGGGTTTTTCCACTTT. It encodes CASSRDGQGFFHF. The J gene is TRBJ1-6, the V gene TRBV6-5, with 9 positions matching TRBD1. Germline V gene data show CDR1 as MNHEY and CDR2 as SVGAGI. With V trimmed by 5 bases and J by 17 bases, 10 bases remained unmatched. The CDR3 has 13 residues.